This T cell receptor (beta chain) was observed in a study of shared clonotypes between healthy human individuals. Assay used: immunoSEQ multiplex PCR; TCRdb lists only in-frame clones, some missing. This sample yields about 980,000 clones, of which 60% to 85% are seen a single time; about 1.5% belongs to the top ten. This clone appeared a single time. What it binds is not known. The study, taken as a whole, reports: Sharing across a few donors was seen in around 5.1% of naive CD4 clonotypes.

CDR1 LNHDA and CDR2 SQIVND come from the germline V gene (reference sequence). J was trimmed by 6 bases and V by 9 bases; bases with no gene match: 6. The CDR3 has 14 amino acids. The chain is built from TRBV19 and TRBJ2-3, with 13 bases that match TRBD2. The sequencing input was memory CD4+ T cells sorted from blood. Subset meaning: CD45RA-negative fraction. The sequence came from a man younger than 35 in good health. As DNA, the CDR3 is TGTGCCAGCAAACGGACTAGCGGGAGTGATACGCAGTATTTT. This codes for CASKRTSGSDTQYF.